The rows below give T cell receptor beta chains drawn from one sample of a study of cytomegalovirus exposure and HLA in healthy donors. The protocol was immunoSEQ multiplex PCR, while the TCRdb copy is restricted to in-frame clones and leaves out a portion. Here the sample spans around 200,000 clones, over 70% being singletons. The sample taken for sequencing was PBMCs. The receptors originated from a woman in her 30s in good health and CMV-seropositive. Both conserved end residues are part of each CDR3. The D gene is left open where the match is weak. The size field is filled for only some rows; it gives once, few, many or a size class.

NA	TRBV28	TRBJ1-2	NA	TGTGCCAGCAGTTTATCGTTGGGGCCGAGCAATGGCTACACCTTC	CASSLSLGPSNGYTF
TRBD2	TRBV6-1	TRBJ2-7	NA	TGTGCCAGCAGCGGGAGGGGCGCGGGCGAGCAGTACTTC	CASSGRGAGEQYF
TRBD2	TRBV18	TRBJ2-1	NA	TGTGCCAGCTCATCTCTTAGCGGGAGCTCCTACAATGAGCAGTTCTTC	CASSSLSGSSYNEQFF
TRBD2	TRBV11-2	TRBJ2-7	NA	TGTGCCAGCAGATCCATCGGTGGGAGGGCTTACGAGCAGTACTTC	CASRSIGGRAYEQYF
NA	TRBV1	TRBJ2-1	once	TGCACCAGCAGCCAAGAAAAAGACAGGGGGACTAGCAATGAGCAGTTCTTC	CTSSQEKDRGTSNEQFF
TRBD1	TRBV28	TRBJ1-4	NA	TGTGCCAGCAGATCCTCGGACAGGTGGGAAAAACTGTTTTTT	CASRSSDRWEKLFF
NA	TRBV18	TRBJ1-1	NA	TGTGCCAGCTCACCAGGGGCTGGAAACACTGAAGCTTTCTTT	CASSPGAGNTEAFF
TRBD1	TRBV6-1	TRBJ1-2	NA	TGTGCCAGCAGGGGGACAGGGGGCGACTATGGCTACACCTTC	CASRGTGGDYGYTF
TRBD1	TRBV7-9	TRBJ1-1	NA	TGTGCCAGCAGCTCCCGGGACAGGGGCAGCACTGAAGCTTTCTTT	CASSSRDRGSTEAFF
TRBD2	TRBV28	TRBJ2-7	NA	TGTGCCAGCAGTCTCCGACTAGCGGGAGAGGTTCCCTACGAGCAGTACTTC	CASSLRLAGEVPYEQYF
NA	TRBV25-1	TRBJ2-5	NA	TGTGCCAGCAGTGTGGGCGCGTTCCTCCAAGAGACCCAGTACTTC	CASSVGAFLQETQYF
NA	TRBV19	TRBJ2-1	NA	TGTGCCAGTAGTATAGTCGCAGGGCCTTACAATGAGCAGTTCTTC	CASSIVAGPYNEQFF
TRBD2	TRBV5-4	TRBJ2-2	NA	TGTGCCAGCAGCTCTCGACTAGCAGCTGGGGAGCTGTTTTTT	CASSSRLAAGELFF
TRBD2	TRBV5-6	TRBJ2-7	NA	TGTGCCAGCAGCCCGAGGACTAGCGGGGTCTACGAGCAGTACTTC	CASSPRTSGVYEQYF
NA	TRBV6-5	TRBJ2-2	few	TGTGCCAGCAGTTACTTTGAGACGGGTGGGGAGCTGTTTTTT	CASSYFETGGELFF
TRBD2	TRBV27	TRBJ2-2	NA	TGTGCCAGCAGTCCAACCCCGGGGGGGCAAACCGGGGAGCTGTTTTTT	CASSPTPGGQTGELFF
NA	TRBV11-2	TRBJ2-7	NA	TGTGCCAGCAGCTTAGCCCGGGACTACGAGCAGTACTTC	CASSLARDYEQYF
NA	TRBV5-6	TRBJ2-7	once	TGTGCCAGCAGCTCACCCGTTCGGGACTCCTACGAGCAGTACTTC	CASSSPVRDSYEQYF
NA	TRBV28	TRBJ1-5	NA	TGTGCCAGCAGTTTACCCCCCTTTACAGGGATCGGCAATCAGCCCCAGCATTTT	CASSLPPFTGIGNQPQHF
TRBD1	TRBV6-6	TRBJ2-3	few	TGTGCCAGTACCGGGACAGGGGGCGCGAGGCCGCAGTATTTT	CASTGTGGARPQYF
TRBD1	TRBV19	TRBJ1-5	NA	TGTGCCAGTAGTCCAGGGGGTGGCAATCAGCCCCAGCATTTT	CASSPGGGNQPQHF
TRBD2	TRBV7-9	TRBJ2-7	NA	TGTGCCAGCAGCTTAGCTGGGACTAGCGGGAGTAACTACGAGCAGTACTTC	CASSLAGTSGSNYEQYF
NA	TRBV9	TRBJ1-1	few	TGTGCCAGCAAGTTACAGATGAACACTGAAGCTTTCTTT	CASKLQMNTEAFF
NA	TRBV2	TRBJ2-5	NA	TGTGCCAGCAGTGAAGGGAGGTACCAAGAGACCCAGTACTTC	CASSEGRYQETQYF
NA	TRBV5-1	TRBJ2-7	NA	TGCGCCAGCAGCTTGGATTCGGGGACATGGGCCTACGAGCAGTACTTC	CASSLDSGTWAYEQYF
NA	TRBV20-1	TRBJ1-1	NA	TGCAGCACATCGATGAACACTGAAGCTTTCTTT	CSTSMNTEAFF
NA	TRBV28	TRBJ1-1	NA	TGTGCCAGCAACCTTAGGGGAGGGGAACGAAAAGCTTTCTTT	CASNLRGGERKAFF
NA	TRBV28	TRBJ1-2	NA	TGTGCCAGCAGCTGGACTTCAACGAGGGGCTACACCTTC	CASSWTSTRGYTF
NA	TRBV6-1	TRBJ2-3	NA	TGTGCCAGCAGTGAAGCGCGCCAGGGGATCACAGATACGCAGTATTTT	CASSEARQGITDTQYF
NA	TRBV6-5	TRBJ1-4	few	TGTGCCAGCAGTGAGACAGTGAGGAATGAAAAACTGTTTTTT	CASSETVRNEKLFF
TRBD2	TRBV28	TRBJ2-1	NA	TGTGCCAGCAGTTCCCTCTTAGCGGGGGCTTACAATGAGCAGTTCTTC	CASSSLLAGAYNEQFF
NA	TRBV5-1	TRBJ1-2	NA	TGCGCCAGCAGCGCGGACAGTTTCTATGGCTACACCTTC	CASSADSFYGYTF
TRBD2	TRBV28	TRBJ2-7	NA	TGTGCCAGCAGTCGAGCTAGCGGGGGGTCCTACGAGCAGTACTTC	CASSRASGGSYEQYF
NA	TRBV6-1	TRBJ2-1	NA	TGTGCCAGCAGCGGACAGATGGATGAGCAGTTCTTC	CASSGQMDEQFF
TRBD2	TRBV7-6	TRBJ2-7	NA	TGTGCCAGCAGCAGACTAGCGGGAGGTGCTGACGAGCAGTACTTC	CASSRLAGGADEQYF
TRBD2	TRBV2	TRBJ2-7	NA	TGTGCCGTAACTAGCGGGAGGCCAGGGGAGCAGTACTTC	CAVTSGRPGEQYF
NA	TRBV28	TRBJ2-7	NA	TGTGCCAGCAAAAGTAAACCCGAGCAGTACTTC	CASKSKPEQYF
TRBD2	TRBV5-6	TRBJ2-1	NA	TGTGCCAGCAGCTTGTTACTAGCGGGGTACAATGAGCAGTTCTTC	CASSLLLAGYNEQFF
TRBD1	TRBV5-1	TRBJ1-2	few	TGCGCCAGCAGCTTGGCGGGGACAGGGGGCGTTCTCTATGGCTACACCTTC	CASSLAGTGGVLYGYTF
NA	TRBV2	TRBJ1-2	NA	TGTGCCAGCAGGGGCAAGGGCTACACCTTC	CASRGKGYTF
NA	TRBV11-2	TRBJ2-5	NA	TGTGCCAGCAGCCCCTCGACGGGGGAGGAGACCCAGTACTTC	CASSPSTGEETQYF
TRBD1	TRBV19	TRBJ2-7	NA	TGTGCCAGTAGGGACAGGTTTCACGAGCAGTACTTC	CASRDRFHEQYF
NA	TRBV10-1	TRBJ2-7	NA	TGCGCCAGCAGTGAAAGGGGGCGCGGGGCCTACGAGCAGTACTTC	CASSERGRGAYEQYF
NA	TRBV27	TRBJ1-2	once	TGTGCCAGCAGGTCAGGGTTTTTCGATGGCTACACCTTC	CASRSGFFDGYTF
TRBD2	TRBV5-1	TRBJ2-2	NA	TGCGCCAGCAGCATCGGGACACTTTTAGCGGGAAGCACCGGGGAGCTGTTTTTT	CASSIGTLLAGSTGELFF